This section outlines one T cell receptor beta chain sequence together with its context. The sample comes from a study of cytomegalovirus exposure and HLA in healthy donors. PCR primers comprised 60 Vbeta and 13 Jbeta primers. Clones were sequenced by immunoSEQ multiplex PCR, and TCRdb holds only the in-frame ones, with some missing. The table lists 150,000 to 200,000 clones, around 78% of them singletons. Germline assignment: CDR1 SGHNT and CDR2 YENEEA. The CDR3 sequence is 15 residues long. Trimming cost V 3 bases and J 11 bases; bases outside gene matches: 6. The chain has TRBV11-3 and TRBJ2-1; TRBD2 matches at 14 bases. Specimen: PBMCs. The receptor comes from a woman aged 40 to 50 in good health and CMV-seronegative. The CDR3 coding sequence is TGTGCCAGCAGCTTGACTAGCGGGAGGGCCAGTCAGCAGTTCTTC. Its translation: CASSLTSGRASQQFF.